This TCR beta chain is drawn from a study of T cells after yellow fever vaccination. Study-level information: Any fraction with a low cell number was prepared using SMART-Seq v4 Ultra Low Input. Study results and limitations: In post-booster samples, most primary-vaccination clones reappeared (just under 97% CD4, roughly 90% CD8).

To note about this clonotype: Its antigen remains unknown.

5'RACE template switching generated TCR cDNA, adding a universal primer site and UMIs. In TCRdb, the 5' RACE reads were re-called with MiXCR into one record per CDR3 protein. The sample includes a few hundred thousand distinct CDR3 sequences, under 25% of them seen just once. Germline V gene data show CDR1 as DFQATT and CDR2 as SNEGSKA (reference sequence). CDR3 length equals 16 residues. The ends lost 3 bases at V and 4 bases at J; junction bases unmatched: 13. The chain has TRBV20-1 and TRBJ2-7; TRBD2 matches at 9 bases. Specimen: PBMCs, collected 15 days after the yellow fever booster vaccination. The sequence derives from a man aged 25-40 years who received the YFV17D yellow fever vaccine. The CDR3, as DNA: TGCAGTGCTAGCCGGGGAGTGAGCGGGAGGATTTACGAGCAGTACTTC. Its protein product is CSASRGVSGRIYEQYF.